The clone carrying this TCR beta chain was recorded once. The data stem from a study of CD8 T cells in Susac syndrome. An input of 0.5 to 1 ug of RNA was subjected to reverse transcription using random hexamers. In TCRdb, the immunoSEQ multiplex PCR reads were re-called with MiXCR into one record per CDR3 protein. The table includes about 440,000 distinct CDR3 sequences, around 85% detected once. V was shortened by 4 bases and J by 10 bases, with 14 bases between the two germline ends. This CDR3 has 13 residues. Sequenced material: CD8+ T cells from PBMCs. The clonotype was recovered from a human donor with multiple sclerosis. The chain recombines TRBV12-3 or TRBV12-4 with TRBJ2-1, with D perhaps given as TRBD1 or TRBD2 (5 bases each). CDR3 protein: CASSSLWGGEQFF. The CDR3 nucleotides read TGTGCCAGCAGTTCTCTATGGGGCGGGGAGCAGTTCTTC.